This T cell receptor beta chain was captured in a study of T cell changes during pregnancy in multiple sclerosis. The data were produced by immunoSEQ multiplex PCR, yet TCRdb's version contains in-frame clones alone and is incomplete. The data contain around 43,000 clones, around 91% of them seen just once; the ten biggest clones take up approximately 0.79%. There are 16 residues in the CDR3. Trimming at V came to 5 bases and at J to 5 bases, leaving 10 bases not matched to a gene. Germline assignment: CDR1 KGHSH and CDR2 LQKENI. This chain uses TRBV18 with TRBJ2-7; 12 bases match TRBD1. The sample here was CD4+ T cells from peripheral blood mononuclear cells, taken before pregnancy. The receptor was isolated from a female donor with multiple sclerosis, enrolled in a pregnancy study. For the CDR3, the DNA is TGTGCCAGCTCATCTACTACCGGGACAGGGGGCCACGAGCAGTACTTC. Protein product: CASSSTTGTGGHEQYF.